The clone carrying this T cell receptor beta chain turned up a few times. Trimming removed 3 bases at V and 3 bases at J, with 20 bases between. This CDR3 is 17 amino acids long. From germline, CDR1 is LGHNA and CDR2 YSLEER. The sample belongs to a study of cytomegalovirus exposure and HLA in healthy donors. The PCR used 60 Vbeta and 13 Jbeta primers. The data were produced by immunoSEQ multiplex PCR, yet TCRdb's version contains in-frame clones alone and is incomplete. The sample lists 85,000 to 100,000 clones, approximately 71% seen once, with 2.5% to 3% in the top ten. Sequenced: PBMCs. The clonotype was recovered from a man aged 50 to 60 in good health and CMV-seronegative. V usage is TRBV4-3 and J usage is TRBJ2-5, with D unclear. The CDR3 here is CASSHLPGRSTKETQYF. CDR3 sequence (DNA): TGCGCCAGCAGCCACCTCCCCGGCAGGTCGACGAAAGAGACCCAGTACTTC.